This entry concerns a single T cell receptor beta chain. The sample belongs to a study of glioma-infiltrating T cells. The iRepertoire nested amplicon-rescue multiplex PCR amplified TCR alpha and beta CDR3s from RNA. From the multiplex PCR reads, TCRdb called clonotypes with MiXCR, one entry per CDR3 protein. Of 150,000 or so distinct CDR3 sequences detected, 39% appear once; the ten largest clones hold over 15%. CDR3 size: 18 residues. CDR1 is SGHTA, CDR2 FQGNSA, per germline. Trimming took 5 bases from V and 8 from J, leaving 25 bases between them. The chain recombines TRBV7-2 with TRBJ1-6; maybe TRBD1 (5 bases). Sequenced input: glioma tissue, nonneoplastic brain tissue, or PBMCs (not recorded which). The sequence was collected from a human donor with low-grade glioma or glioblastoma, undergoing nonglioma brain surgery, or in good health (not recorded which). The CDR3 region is CASSPPFAPGTVDSPLHF. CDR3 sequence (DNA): TGTGCCAGCAGCCCACCATTTGCTCCCGGGACTGTTGATTCACCCCTCCACTTT. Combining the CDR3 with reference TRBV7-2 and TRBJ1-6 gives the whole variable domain GAGVSQSPSNKVTEKGKDVELRCDPISGHTALYWYRQSLGQGLEFLIYFQGNSAPDKSGLPSDRFSAERTGGSVSTLTIQRTQQEDSAVYLCASSPPFAPGTVDSPLHFGNGTRLTVT.